One and the same sample provided the 13 T cell receptor beta chains below, sequenced in a study of blood T cell repertoires in COVID-19. Assay used: immunoSEQ multiplex PCR; TCRdb lists only in-frame clones, some missing. Here the sample spans fewer than 110,000 clones, nearly 85% being singletons. Sequencing input: peripheral blood. The receptors were gathered from a human donor in a cohort sampled during active or convalescent COVID-19.

This chain uses TRBV19 with TRBJ1-3; D perhaps matches TRBD1 (6 bases). Trimming removed 5 bases at V and 2 bases at J, with 13 bases between. The germline V gene encodes CDR1 LNHDA and CDR2 SQIVND (reference sequence). The CDR3 contains 15 residues. Written as DNA, the CDR3 is TGTGCCAGTAGTGTCCAACAGGGAGCTGGAAACACCATATATTTT. It encodes CASSVQQGAGNTIYF. Looking up the rest from reference TRBV19 and TRBJ1-3 gives the full variable domain: DGGITQSPKYLFRKEGQNVTLSCEQNLNHDAMYWYRQDPGQGLRLIYYSQIVNDFQKGDIAEGYSVSREKKESFPLTVTSAQKNPTAFYLCASSVQQGAGNTIYFGEGSWLTVV.

The sample holds one count of this clone. The chain employs TRBV9 and TRBJ1-2; 12 positions agree with TRBD1. V shed 2 bases and J 7 bases; nucleotides not matched to a gene: 3. Germline V lookup: CDR1 SGDLS, CDR2 YYNGEE. This CDR3 spans 14 amino acids. The CDR3 DNA is TGTGCCAGCAGCGTGGGGACAGGGGGCGCTGGCTACACCTTC. Protein: CASSVGTGGAGYTF.

The rearrangement joins TRBV6-5 to TRBJ2-1; D possibly corresponds to TRBD1 (5 bases). The CDR3 runs to 14 residues. The V gene lost 2 bases and the J gene lost 6 bases, with 11 bases spanning the gap. Germline values: CDR1 MNHEY, CDR2 SVGAGI. CDR3 coding DNA: TGTGCCAGCAGTTACGCAGGGCAGCTCAATGAGCAGTTCTTC. Its protein is CASSYAGQLNEQFF.

The chain combines TRBV2 with TRBJ2-5, with 8 nucleotides matching TRBD2. With V trimmed by 3 bases and J by 5 bases, 8 bases remained unmatched. Looked up from germline, CDR1 is SNHLY and CDR2 is FYNNEI. This CDR3 has 15 residues. CDR3 nucleotide sequence: TGTGCCAGCAGTGAGACTAGCGTTCGGGGGGAGACCCAGTACTTC. It specifies CASSETSVRGETQYF.

This chain links TRBV4-1 with TRBJ1-4; no reliable D call. The V gene's germline CDR1 is MGHRA and CDR2 YSYEKL. The V gene lost 1 base and the J gene lost 6 bases, with 3 bases spanning the gap. The CDR3 runs 12 residues. DNA of the CDR3: TGCGCCAGCAGCCAAGTCTATGAAAAACTGTTTTTT. The encoded protein is CASSQVYEKLFF.

This chain uses TRBV18 with TRBJ1-1; D call uncertain. CDR1 is KGHSH, CDR2 LQKENI, per germline. The CDR3 loop spans 15 amino acids. Trimming removed 0 bases from V and 0 bases from J, with 8 bases in between. CDR3 region: CASSPPSVMNTEAFF. The CDR3 DNA follows: TGTGCCAGCTCACCACCCTCAGTTATGAACACTGAAGCTTTCTTT.

This clone was recorded a few times. This CDR3 is CASSLEGLNTEAFF. The CDR3 region has the DNA TGCGCCAGCAGCTTGGAGGGGTTGAACACTGAAGCTTTCTTT. The gene calls are TRBV5-1 and TRBJ1-1, with D possibly being TRBD1 (5 bases). The ends were cut back, 0 bases at V and 0 bases at J, with 6 bases in the middle. From germline, CDR1 is SGHRS and CDR2 YFSETQ. The CDR3 is 14 amino acids.

The V gene is TRBV7-2, the J gene TRBJ1-6, with D maybe TRBD1 (5 bases). Trimming left V 1 base short and J 9 bases short, with 13 bases between. Per the germline V gene, CDR1 is SGHTA and CDR2 is FQGNSA. The CDR3 contains 15 residues. CDR3 loop: CASSLVLGEGSPLHF. Here the CDR3 DNA reads TGTGCCAGCAGCTTAGTATTAGGGGAGGGTTCACCCCTCCACTTT.

This clone was counted once. The chain has TRBV2 and TRBJ2-7; D gene uncertain. The CDR3 spans 10 residues. Germline V gives CDR1 SNHLY, CDR2 FYNNEI. The V gene lost 6 bases and the J gene lost 3 bases, with 3 bases spanning the gap. CDR3 coding DNA: TGTGCCAGCAGCATCTACGAGCAGTACTTC. Translated: CASSIYEQYF. Looking up the rest from reference TRBV2 and TRBJ2-7 gives the full variable domain: EPEVTQTPSHQVTQMGQEVILRCVPISNHLYFYWYRQILGQKVEFLVSFYNNEISEKSEIFDDQFSVERPDGSNFTLKIRSTKLEDSAMYFCASSIYEQYFGPGTRLTVT.

CDR3: CASSEGTLGNYGYTF. Written as DNA, the CDR3 is TGTGCCAGCAGCGAGGGGACACTCGGAAACTATGGCTACACCTTC. This chain uses TRBV9 with TRBJ1-2, with D maybe TRBD1 (6 bases). V gave up 3 bases and J gave up 2 bases, with 14 bases separating them. The CDR3 totals 15 residues. Germline V gene lookup returns CDR1 SGDLS and CDR2 YYNGEE.

This clone was detected a few times. The V gene is TRBV27, the J gene TRBJ2-7, with 7 positions matching TRBD1. J lost 5 bases, V lost 3 bases, and 7 bases had no gene match. The CDR3 runs to 14 residues. Germline V gene sequence: CDR1 MNHEY, CDR2 SMNVEV (reference sequence). The CDR3 loop is CASSFRDSLDEQYF. CDR3 nucleotides: TGTGCCAGCAGTTTCCGGGACAGTCTAGACGAGCAGTACTTC.

The V call is TRBV19, the J call TRBJ1-2; no definite D call. CDR3 size: 13 residues. Germline-derived CDR1 and CDR2 are LNHDA and SQIVND (reference sequence). Trimming removed 3 bases at V and 2 bases at J, with 7 bases between. CDR3 DNA: TGTGCCAGTAGTATCGTACAGAACTATGGCTACACCTTC. The encoded protein is CASSIVQNYGYTF.

CDR3 sequence: CASSSQGASYEQYF. The CDR3 bases are TGTGCCAGTAGTTCCCAGGGGGCCTCGTACGAGCAGTACTTC. The chain uses TRBV19 and TRBJ2-7; 8 bases align to TRBD1. Germline CDR1 LNHDA, CDR2 SQIVND (reference sequence). The V segment lost 5 bases and the J segment 4 bases; nucleotides outside the gene matches: 7. CDR3 length equals 14 residues. The full variable domain, with the rest looked up from reference TRBV19 and TRBJ2-7, is DGGITQSPKYLFRKEGQNVTLSCEQNLNHDAMYWYRQDPGQGLRLIYYSQIVNDFQKGDIAEGYSVSREKKESFPLTVTSAQKNPTAFYLCASSSQGASYEQYFGPGTRLTVT.